Below, one TCR beta chain is given with its context. The CDR3 extends over 17 amino acids. Original analysis: It was from reference gene primer amplification that nucleated cell counts were estimated. Sequenced by immunoSEQ multiplex PCR; TCRdb stores in-frame clones only, minus some. That table furnishes V, J and clone size, whereas the DNA furnished D and trimming. The data hold roughly 130,000 clones, with roughly four fifths observed a single time. The sample originates from a study of blood T cell repertoires in COVID-19. Whole-study context: Donors in the United States, Italy and Spain gave samples during acute or convalescent COVID-19. PBMCs, B-cell-depleted T cells, or T cells provided the cDNA or gDNA that made up the material.

The chain joins TRBV21-1 to TRBJ1-2; the table's D call TRBD1 went unverified against the DNA. TRBV21-1 is deemed a pseudogene. The sample comprised peripheral blood. This TCR came from an elderly man with acute or convalescent COVID-19. The CDR3 loop is CASSKGVHRGPNYGYTF. In DNA, the CDR3 is TGTGCCAGCAGCAAAGGGGTTCACAGGGGCCCTAACTATGGCTACACCTTC.